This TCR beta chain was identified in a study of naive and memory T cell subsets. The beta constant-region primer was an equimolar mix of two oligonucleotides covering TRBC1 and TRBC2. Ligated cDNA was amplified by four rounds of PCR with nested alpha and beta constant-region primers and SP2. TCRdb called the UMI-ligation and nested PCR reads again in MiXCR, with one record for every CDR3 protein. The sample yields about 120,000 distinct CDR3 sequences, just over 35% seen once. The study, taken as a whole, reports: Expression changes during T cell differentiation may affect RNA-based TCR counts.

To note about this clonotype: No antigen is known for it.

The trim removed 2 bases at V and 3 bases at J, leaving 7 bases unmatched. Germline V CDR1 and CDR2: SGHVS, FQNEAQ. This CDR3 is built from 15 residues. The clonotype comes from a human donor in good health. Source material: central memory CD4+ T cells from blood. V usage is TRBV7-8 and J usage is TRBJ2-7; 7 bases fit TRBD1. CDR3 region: CASSLLRGQSYEQYF. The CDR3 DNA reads TGTGCCAGCAGCTTATTAAGGGGACAGAGCTACGAGCAGTACTTC.